A selection of T cell receptor beta chains follows, all from one sample in a study of siplizumab effects on memory and regulatory T cells. Only in-frame clones appear in the TCRdb table, and some are missing; sequencing was by immunoSEQ multiplex PCR. The data contain around 110,000 clones, less than 95% of them singletons. Sequenced input: non-Treg CD4+ T cells sorted from blood. These receptor sequences come from a human donor in good health. Both conserved end residues are part of each CDR3. A D gene is named only where the DNA matches it firmly. Clone size appears in some rows only: once, few, many, or a class for an expanded clone.

CDR3nt: TGTGCCAGCAGTGCCCACCCAGAAACTGAAGCTTTCTTT; CDR3aa: CASSAHPETEAFF; j_gene: TRBJ1-1; abundance: .; d_gene: .; v_gene: TRBV25-1
CDR3nt: TGTGCCTGGAGTGTAAGGCTGAACACTGAAGCTTTCTTT; CDR3aa: CAWSVRLNTEAFF; j_gene: TRBJ1-1; abundance: .; d_gene: .; v_gene: TRBV30
CDR3nt: TGCAGCACGACCGGGACAGGGGGCCCTCCTACGCAGTATTTT; CDR3aa: CSTTGTGGPPTQYF; j_gene: TRBJ2-3; abundance: once; d_gene: TRBD1; v_gene: TRBV29-1
CDR3nt: TGTGCCAGTAGTATAGAGATGGGAAGATACAATGAGCAGTTCTTC; CDR3aa: CASSIEMGRYNEQFF; j_gene: TRBJ2-1; abundance: .; d_gene: .; v_gene: TRBV19
CDR3nt: TGCGCCAGCAGCTTTTGGGCAGGGGAGACCTACGAGCAGTACTTC; CDR3aa: CASSFWAGETYEQYF; j_gene: TRBJ2-7; abundance: .; d_gene: .; v_gene: TRBV5-1
CDR3nt: TGTGCCACCGCCGAGGCCAGCATTCAGTACTTC; CDR3aa: CATAEASIQYF; j_gene: TRBJ2-4; abundance: .; d_gene: .; v_gene: TRBV6-1
CDR3nt: TGTGCCAGCAGGCGGGAGGGTTACAATGAGCAGTTCTTC; CDR3aa: CASRREGYNEQFF; j_gene: TRBJ2-1; abundance: .; d_gene: TRBD2; v_gene: TRBV6-5
CDR3nt: TGTGCCAGCAGCGGAGCGGTTTATGGCACAGATACGCAGTATTTT; CDR3aa: CASSGAVYGTDTQYF; j_gene: TRBJ2-3; abundance: .; d_gene: .; v_gene: TRBV9
CDR3nt: TGTGCCAGCAGTGAAACTAGCGGGGTGGGGGAGCAGTACTTC; CDR3aa: CASSETSGVGEQYF; j_gene: TRBJ2-7; abundance: .; d_gene: TRBD2; v_gene: TRBV6-1
CDR3nt: TGCGCCAGCAGTGGGACTAGTCACAATGAGCAGTTCTTC; CDR3aa: CASSGTSHNEQFF; j_gene: TRBJ2-1; abundance: .; d_gene: TRBD2; v_gene: TRBV5-1
CDR3nt: TGTGCCAGCAGCCCGATCGTGGGGGGCAACTCCTACAATGAGCAGTTCTTC; CDR3aa: CASSPIVGGNSYNEQFF; j_gene: TRBJ2-1; abundance: .; d_gene: .; v_gene: TRBV7-2
CDR3nt: TGTGCCAGCAGCTCCCCCCCACGGGGAGATACGCAGTATTTT; CDR3aa: CASSSPPRGDTQYF; j_gene: TRBJ2-3; abundance: once; d_gene: .; v_gene: TRBV7-2